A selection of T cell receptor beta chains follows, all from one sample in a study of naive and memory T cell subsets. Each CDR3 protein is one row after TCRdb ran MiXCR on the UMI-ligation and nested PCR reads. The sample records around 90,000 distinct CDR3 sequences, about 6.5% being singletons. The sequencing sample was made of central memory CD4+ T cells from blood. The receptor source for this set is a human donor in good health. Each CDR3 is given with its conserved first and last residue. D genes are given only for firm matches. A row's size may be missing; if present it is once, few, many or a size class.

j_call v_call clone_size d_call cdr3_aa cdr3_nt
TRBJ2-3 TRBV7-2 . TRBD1 CASRFTTGADTQYF TGTGCCAGCAGGTTTACTACAGGGGCAGATACGCAGTATTTT
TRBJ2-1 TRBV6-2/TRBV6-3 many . CASSYTGNEQFF TGTGCCAGCAGTTACACAGGGAATGAGCAGTTCTTC
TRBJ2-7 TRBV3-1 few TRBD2 CASSQAGGSSYEQYF TGTGCCAGCAGCCAGGCGGGCGGGAGCTCCTACGAGCAGTACTTC
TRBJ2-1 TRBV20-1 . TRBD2 CSASVPGLGNNEQFF TGCAGTGCTAGTGTTCCGGGACTAGGGAACAATGAGCAGTTCTTC
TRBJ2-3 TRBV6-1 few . CAGSVNTDTQYF TGTGCCGGGTCAGTCAACACAGATACGCAGTATTTT
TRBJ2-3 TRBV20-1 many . CSARIDGSTDTQYF TGCAGTGCTAGGATAGACGGTAGCACAGATACGCAGTATTTT
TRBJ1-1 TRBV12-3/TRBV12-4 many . CASSSHQNTEAFF TGTGCCAGCAGTTCGCACCAGAACACTGAAGCTTTCTTT
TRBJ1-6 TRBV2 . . CASGQGWNSPLHF TGTGCCAGCGGGCAGGGGTGGAATTCACCCCTCCACTTT
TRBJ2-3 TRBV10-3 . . CAISESDRTDTQYF TGTGCCATCAGTGAGTCGGACCGCACAGATACGCAGTATTTT
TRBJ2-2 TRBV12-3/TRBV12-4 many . CASSFRTGELFF TGTGCCAGCAGCTTCCGGACCGGGGAGCTGTTTTTT
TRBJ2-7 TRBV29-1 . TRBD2 CSVSRGASYEQYF TGCAGCGTTTCGCGGGGGGCATCCTACGAGCAGTACTTC
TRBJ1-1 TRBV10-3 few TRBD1 CATNRQGTDLNTEAFF TGTGCCACTAACCGACAGGGAACTGATTTGAACACTGAAGCTTTCTTT
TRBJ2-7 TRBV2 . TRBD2 CASSVAGGPSEQYF TGTGCCAGCAGTGTTGCGGGAGGGCCCAGCGAGCAGTACTTC
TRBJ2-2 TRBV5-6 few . CASSSLGRNTGELFF TGTGCCAGCAGCTCCTTGGGGAGGAACACCGGGGAGCTGTTTTTT
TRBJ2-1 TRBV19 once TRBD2 CASSIGAGGYNSDEQFF TGTGCCAGTAGTATAGGGGCGGGGGGGTATAATAGCGATGAGCAGTTCTTC
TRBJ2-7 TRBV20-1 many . CSASFGRAEQYF TGCAGTGCTAGTTTCGGCCGCGCCGAGCAGTACTTC
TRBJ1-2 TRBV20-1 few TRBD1 CSSTTGGDRYGYTF TGCAGTTCGACGACAGGAGGGGACAGATATGGCTACACCTTC